Below, 21 T cell receptor beta chains from the same sample are listed, as sequenced in a study of blood T cell repertoires in COVID-19. The protocol was immunoSEQ multiplex PCR, while the TCRdb copy is restricted to in-frame clones and leaves out a portion. The data hold about 59,000 clones, with roughly 90% observed a single time. Sequencing was done on a sample of peripheral blood. These receptor sequences come from a man aged 80 or over with acute or convalescent COVID-19.

The chain combines TRBV25-1 with TRBJ2-7; 10 positions agree with TRBD2. With 6 bases clipped from V and 0 bases from J, the junction kept 5 bases outside the gene matches. CDR3 length: 15 residues. In germline, CDR1 is MGHDK, CDR2 SYGVNS. The CDR3 is CASSASGGTSYEQYF. In nucleotides, the CDR3 is TGTGCCAGCAGCGCTAGCGGGGGCACCTCCTACGAGCAGTACTTC.

The DNA of the CDR3 is TGCGCCAGCAGGGAGTCCGGGACAGGGGACAATGAGCAGTTCTTC. Translation: CASRESGTGDNEQFF. The chain uses TRBV5-1 and TRBJ2-1, with 10 bases fitting TRBD1. Germline assignment: CDR1 SGHRS and CDR2 YFSETQ. The ends lost 5 bases at V and 5 bases at J; junction bases unmatched: 7. The CDR3 is 15 amino acids.

V and J are TRBV24-1 and TRBJ1-1; 8 nucleotides align to TRBD1. Germline V gene lookup returns CDR1 KGHDR and CDR2 SFDVKD. The CDR3 is made up of 12 amino acids. The V segment lost 6 bases and the J segment 10 bases; nucleotides outside the gene matches: 6. The CDR3, as DNA: TGTGCCACCAGTCCCGGGACAGGCCGAGCTTTCTTT. This codes for CATSPGTGRAFF.

DNA for the CDR3: TGTGCCAGCAGCTCTTTACAGGGGGACGGTCGAGCTTTCTTT. It codes for CASSSLQGDGRAFF. This chain uses TRBV5-5 with TRBJ1-1; TRBD1 matches 8 bases. From germline, CDR1 is SGHKS and CDR2 YYEKEE (reference sequence). V lost 3 bases to trimming and J lost 10 bases; unmatched junction nucleotides: 11. The CDR3 is made up of 14 amino acids.

The V call is TRBV25-1, the J call TRBJ1-6; TRBD1 matches 8 bases. Trimming cost V 2 bases and J 7 bases; bases outside gene matches: 4. The germline gives CDR1 MGHDK, CDR2 SYGVNS. This CDR3 comprises 15 residues. The chain's CDR3 is CASSEIAGGNSPLHF. The DNA for the CDR3 is TGTGCCAGCAGTGAAATCGCAGGGGGCAATTCACCCCTCCACTTT.

The J gene is TRBJ1-2, the V gene TRBV19, with TRBD1 as a possible D gene (5 bases). From germline, CDR1 is LNHDA and CDR2 SQIVND (reference sequence). The CDR3 is made up of 12 amino acids. V was cut by 5 bases and J by 4 bases, with 8 bases left in between. DNA for the CDR3: TGTGCCAGTAGTTCAGGGCCCTATGGCTACACCTTC. Encoded protein: CASSSGPYGYTF.

The gene calls are TRBV19 and TRBJ1-4; TRBD1 matches 7 bases. Germline V gene sequence: CDR1 LNHDA, CDR2 SQIVND (reference sequence). CDR3 length: 14 residues. The trim removed 8 bases at V and 3 bases at J, leaving 6 bases unmatched. The CDR3 region has the DNA TGTGCCAGTGATTCGGGACAGCCTAATGAAAAACTGTTTTTT. Translated, it gives CASDSGQPNEKLFF.

The rearrangement joins TRBV3-1 (or the pseudogene TRBV3-2) to TRBJ2-7; TRBD1 might be the D (6 bases). Germline V gene data show CDR1 as LGHDT and CDR2 as YNNKEL (reference sequence). Trimming removed 1 base at V and 2 bases at J, with 9 bases between. This CDR3 is 14 amino acids long. The CDR3 region is CASSQGTATYEQYF. Here the CDR3 DNA reads TGTGCCAGCAGCCAAGGGACAGCGACCTACGAGCAGTACTTC.

The V and J genes are TRBV19 and TRBJ1-6; the D gene is possibly TRBD1 (6 bases). This CDR3 comprises 15 residues. V lost 4 bases to trimming and J lost 10 bases, with 17 bases between them. The germline CDR1 and CDR2 sequences are LNHDA and SQIVND (reference sequence). CDR3 region: CASSRTEGSGSPLHF. The CDR3 DNA is TGTGCCAGTAGTAGGACAGAAGGTTCGGGATCACCCCTCCACTTT.

V gene TRBV21-1 combines with J gene TRBJ2-1; TRBD2, the table's D call, lacks a check against the DNA. TRBV21-1 is shown as a pseudogene. CDR3 size: 15 residues. In nucleotides, the CDR3 is TGTGCCAGCAGCAAAAGCATAGCGGGGGGTAATGAGCAGTTCTTC. Translated: CASSKSIAGGNEQFF.

This clone is deemed hyperexpanded. This chain uses TRBV2 with TRBJ1-5; the D gene is possibly TRBD1 (6 bases). From germline, CDR1 is SNHLY and CDR2 FYNNEI. This CDR3 contains 13 residues. V was pared by 5 bases and J by 5 bases, with 10 bases between. CDR3 sequence (DNA): TGTGCCAGCAGTACGAGGGGGTATCAGCCCCAGCATTTT. Protein product: CASSTRGYQPQHF.

V gene TRBV13 combines with J gene TRBJ2-2; no firm D call. CDR1 is PRHDT, CDR2 FYEKMQ, per germline (reference sequence). This CDR3 has 15 amino acids. The ends were cut back, 5 bases at V and 3 bases at J, with 13 bases in the middle. The CDR3 region has the DNA TGTGCCAGCAGCCCCGGTCAGGTTTACACCGGGGAGCTGTTTTTT. It is translated as CASSPGQVYTGELFF.

In regard to this clone: The junction departs from germline at one end; a sequencing error may be responsible. This chain links TRBV19 with TRBJ2-5, with 9 bases matching TRBD2. Germline lookup yields CDR1 LNHDA and CDR2 SQIVND (reference sequence). This CDR3 spans 17 amino acids. In DNA, the CDR3 is TGTGCCAGTAGTTTAGAGGGTCTAGCGGGACTCCAAGAGACCCAGTACTTC. It specifies CASSLEGLAGLQETQYF. The entire variable domain, with the rest obtained from reference TRBV19 and TRBJ2-5, is as follows: DGGITQSPKYLFRKEGQNVTLSCEQNLNHDAMYWYRQDPGQGLRLIYYSQIVNDFQKGDIAEGYSVSREKKESFPLTVTSAQKNPTAFYLCASSLEGLAGLQETQYFGPGTRLLVL.

This chain connects TRBV5-5 to TRBJ2-7, with D maybe TRBD1 (6 bases). The V and J ends lost 4 bases and 1 base respectively, with 15 bases between them. Germline assignment: CDR1 SGHKS and CDR2 YYEKEE (reference sequence). This CDR3 comprises 15 residues. CDR3 nucleotide sequence: TGTGCCAGCAGCCAACAGGGCTTGGGGTCCTACGAGCAGTACTTC. Translating it yields CASSQQGLGSYEQYF.

This clone was counted a single time. V gene TRBV19 combines with J gene TRBJ2-2; 7 bases fit TRBD2. After removal of 2 bases from V and 0 bases from J, the junction contained 0 bases not matched to a gene. The CDR3 runs to 15 residues. Germline assignment: CDR1 LNHDA and CDR2 SQIVND (reference sequence). CDR3 residues: CASSIRGANTGELFF. For the CDR3, the DNA is TGTGCCAGTAGTATACGGGGGGCGAACACCGGGGAGCTGTTTTTT.

The chain recombines TRBV6-4 with TRBJ2-7, with TRBD1 matching 8 bases. Germline V gives CDR1 MRHNA, CDR2 SNTAGT. The CDR3 has 15 residues. The junction had 6 bases not matched to a gene; V was cut back by 3 bases and J by 2 bases. For the CDR3, the DNA is TGTGCCAGCAGTGAGGAGACAGGGGCTACCTACGAGCAGTACTTC. Residues: CASSEETGATYEQYF.

The genes are TRBV5-6 and TRBJ2-3; maybe TRBD2 (6 bases). CDR3 length: 16 amino acids. Germline V lookup: CDR1 SGHDT, CDR2 YYEEEE. Trimming removed 5 bases at V and 2 bases at J, with 18 bases between. The CDR3 here is CASRSRGLFSTDTQYF. In DNA, the CDR3 is TGTGCCAGCAGGTCTCGGGGACTCTTCTCCACAGATACGCAGTATTTT.

This clone is a singleton in its sample. The chain is built from TRBV5-4 and TRBJ2-5; 8 bases align to TRBD2. From germline, CDR1 is SGHNT and CDR2 YYREEE (reference sequence). V was clipped by 2 bases and J by 4 bases; unmatched bases: 1. The CDR3 loop spans 13 amino acids. Written as DNA, the CDR3 is TGTGCCAGCAGCTTCGGGACTAGAGAGACCCAGTACTTC. Protein product: CASSFGTRETQYF.

V and J are TRBV6-5 and TRBJ1-6; TRBD1 is a possible D gene (5 bases). Trimming removed 6 bases from V and 10 bases from J, with 13 bases in between. Per the germline V gene, CDR1 is MNHEY and CDR2 is SVGAGI. The CDR3 sequence is 13 residues long. CDR3 loop: CASSSGFRSPLHF. Written as DNA, the CDR3 is TGTGCCAGCAGCTCAGGGTTTCGGTCACCCCTCCACTTT.

The genes are TRBV6-5 and TRBJ2-5, with TRBD2 matching over 14 bases. Trimming took 8 bases from V and 4 from J; bases not matched to a gene: 6. This CDR3 comprises 15 residues. CDR1 and CDR2 (germline): MNHEY, SVGAGI. The CDR3 protein is CASSRGTSGGETQYF. CDR3 in DNA: TGTGCCAGCTCTCGCGGGACTAGCGGGGGAGAGACCCAGTACTTC.

The chain recombines TRBV7-2 with TRBJ1-3; D unclear. V was cut by 0 bases and J by 0 bases, with 6 bases left in between. Germline values: CDR1 SGHTA, CDR2 FQGNSA. The CDR3 is 15 residues long. CDR3 region: CASSLAGHSGNTIYF. The CDR3 DNA reads as TGTGCCAGCAGCTTAGCGGGCCACTCTGGAAACACCATATATTTT.